This passage covers 8 T cell receptor beta chains from one sample sequenced in a study of T-cell memory formation after mild COVID-19. TCRdb redid the calling of the 5' RACE reads with MiXCR, one entry per CDR3 protein. This table has fewer than 300,000 distinct CDR3 sequences, 16% appearing once. Sequencing used PBMCs or a T cell subset sorted from them (not recorded which). All receptors derive from a man aged 18 to 29 who had mild COVID-19 (a few samples of this study predate the infection). Cell type and time point are not known.

This chain uses TRBV6-2 or TRBV6-3 with TRBJ2-7, with TRBD1 matching over 10 bases. CDR3 length equals 15 residues. The trim removed 3 bases at V and 4 bases at J, leaving 6 bases unmatched. CDR1 and CDR2 (germline): MNHEY, SVGEGT. CDR3 sequence (DNA): TGTGCCAGCAGTTATCCGGGGACAGGGGTGTACGAGCAGTACGTC. Protein product: CASSYPGTGVYEQYV.

This clonotype was seen a few times. The chain joins TRBV20-1 to TRBJ2-7; no clear D gene. Deletions cut 5 bases from V and 6 bases from J, with 17 bases between. CDR1 is DFQATT, CDR2 SNEGSKA, per germline (reference sequence). This CDR3 has 13 residues. The CDR3 DNA sequence: TGCAGTGCTGAGTCCGGGCCCCCCTCCGAGCAGTACTTC. It codes for CSAESGPPSEQYF.

V is TRBV7-2 and J is TRBJ1-1; TRBD1 is a possible D gene (5 bases). Germline V lookup: CDR1 SGHTA, CDR2 FQGNSA. The CDR3 is 14 residues long. V shed 3 bases and J shed 2 bases, with 10 bases lying between them. CDR3 region: CASSFNRLNTEAFF. The CDR3, as DNA: TGTGCCAGCAGCTTCAACAGGCTAAACACTGAAGCTTTCTTT.

This chain joins TRBV6-2 or TRBV6-3 and TRBJ2-7, with TRBD1 matching over 9 bases. This CDR3 comprises 14 residues. From germline, CDR1 is MNHEY and CDR2 SVGEGT. Trimming took 2 bases from V and 5 from J; bases not matched to a gene: 4. CDR3 sequence reads: CASSYRDRVHEQYF. CDR3 nucleotides: TGTGCCAGCAGTTACCGGGACAGGGTCCACGAGCAGTACTTC.

In this sample, this clonotype turned up a few times. The J gene is TRBJ2-1, the V gene TRBV10-1; D uncertain. The V end lost 6 bases, the J end lost 7 bases, and 13 bases lay between the germline ends. The CDR3 sequence is 13 residues long. Per germline, CDR1 WNHNN and CDR2 SYGVQD (reference sequence). In nucleotides, the CDR3 is TGCGCCAGCAGCCCCGAGACTGGAAATGAGCAGTTCTTC. This gives the protein CASSPETGNEQFF.

The CDR3 DNA follows: TGTGCCAGCAGCTTAGCGCGAAGGCCCTCGGATGAAAAACTGTTTTTT. This sequence encodes CASSLARRPSDEKLFF. The gene calls are TRBV7-2 and TRBJ1-4; unclear D gene. The CDR3 totals 16 residues. CDR1 is SGHTA and CDR2 is FQGNSA in the germline V gene. Trimming took off 0 bases at V and 6 bases at J, with 14 bases between the two ends.

The chain uses TRBV6-1 and TRBJ1-6; weak D call: TRBD1 (5 bases). Trimming took 3 bases from V and 10 from J, leaving 16 bases between them. The CDR3 is made up of 15 amino acids. Germline assignment: CDR1 MNHNS and CDR2 SASEGT. The CDR3: CASSELGRITSPLHF. In nucleotides, the CDR3 is TGTGCCAGCAGTGAGCTGGGACGGATTACCTCACCCCTCCACTTT.

The chain employs TRBV20-1 and TRBJ2-1, with 7 positions matching TRBD1. V lost 4 bases, J lost 0 bases, and 6 bases stayed unmatched. The CDR3 contains 15 residues. CDR1 DFQATT and CDR2 SNEGSKA come from the germline V gene (reference sequence). As DNA, the CDR3 is TGCAGTGCTACTAAGGACAGGCCCTCCTACAATGAGCAGTTCTTC. Translated: CSATKDRPSYNEQFF.